A selection of T cell receptor beta chains follows, all from one sample in a study of vaccination and CD4 T cells after COVID-19. TCRdb re-called the PCR reads through MiXCR, storing one row per CDR3 protein. The sample carries about 16,000 distinct CDR3 sequences, about 35% recorded once. These receptors are not linked to any known antigen. Sequencing was carried out using cultured CD4+ T cells from blood. These receptors all come from a human donor with COVID-19. The CDR3 runs from the conserved cysteine through the conserved F or W. The order of the fields is J gene, D gene, V gene, clone size, CDR3 length, CDR3 DNA, CDR3 protein. The D gene is left open where the match is weak. Clone sizes are given selectively: once, few, many, or a class where the clone is expanded.

TRBJ1-5	TRBD1	TRBV4-2	once	17	TGTGCCAGCAGCCCCTCGACAGGGGGCCTCACCAATCAGCCCCAGCATTTT	CASSPSTGGLTNQPQHF
TRBJ2-7	.	TRBV2	few	14	TGTGCCAGCAGTTATCAAGGTGGTTACGTCGAGCAGTACTTC	CASSYQGGYVEQYF
TRBJ1-2	.	TRBV18	.	16	TGTGCCAGCTCACCACAGACAGTCGGAACGGGCTATGGCTACACCTTC	CASSPQTVGTGYGYTF
TRBJ1-6	TRBD1	TRBV5-1	few	15	TGCGCCAGCAGCGAACAAGGACAGGGGGGATCACCCCTCCACTTT	CASSEQGQGGSPLHF
TRBJ1-1	TRBD1	TRBV10-3	.	13	TGTGCCATCAGGCCTACAGGGGGCACTGAAGCTTTCTTT	CAIRPTGGTEAFF
TRBJ1-2	TRBD1	TRBV19	.	15	TGTGCCAGTAGTATAGTCTCCGGGACAGGCTATGGCTACACCTTC	CASSIVSGTGYGYTF
TRBJ2-3	TRBD1	TRBV6-2/TRBV6-3	.	15	TGTGCCAGCAGTCCTCGGGACAGGTACACAGATACGCAGTATTTT	CASSPRDRYTDTQYF
TRBJ2-7	TRBD2	TRBV19	.	15	TGTGCCAGTAGTATAGGGCCAGCGGGGGCCTACGAGCAGTACTTC	CASSIGPAGAYEQYF
TRBJ1-1	TRBD1	TRBV5-1	once	12	TGCGCCAGCAAAGGGGGCGGCACTGAAGCTTTCTTT	CASKGGGTEAFF
TRBJ1-5	TRBD1	TRBV25-1	.	14	TGTGCCAGCAGTGGGACAGGGCAGGATCAGCCCCAGCATTTT	CASSGTGQDQPQHF
TRBJ2-5	.	TRBV7-2	.	16	TGTGCCAGCAGCCAGCCCGGCACCGGGAGTTCTAGCACCCAGTACTTC	CASSQPGTGSSSTQYF
TRBJ2-5	TRBD1	TRBV5-6	.	14	TGTGCCAGCAGCTCGACAGGGACCGGTGAGACCCAGTACTTC	CASSSTGTGETQYF
TRBJ1-5	.	TRBV20-1	few	13	TGCAGTGCCCCACAGGAGGTTGGTCAGCCCCAGCATTTT	CSAPQEVGQPQHF
TRBJ1-4	.	TRBV6-1	.	15	TGTGCCAGCAGTCCCACAGGGAATCCTAATGAAAAACTGTTTTTT	CASSPTGNPNEKLFF
TRBJ2-1	.	TRBV11-2	.	13	TGTGCCAGCAGCCAAGGGTCTTACAATGAGCAGTTCTTC	CASSQGSYNEQFF
TRBJ1-3	.	TRBV20-1	.	14	TGCGGTGCTAAGTCCGCAGCCGCCTTTAGAGGAGTATATTTT	CGAKSAAAFRGVYF
TRBJ1-1	TRBD1	TRBV10-3	.	17	TGTGCCATCAGCATGACAAAACAGGGGGCGAGCAACACTGAAGCTTTCTTT	CAISMTKQGASNTEAFF
TRBJ2-3	.	TRBV28	few	11	TGTGCCAGCAGGGGACCAGATACGCAGTATTTT	CASRGPDTQYF
TRBJ1-3	TRBD1	TRBV20-1	.	14	TGCAGTGCAGCGACAGGGAGATCTGGAAACACCATATATTTT	CSAATGRSGNTIYF
TRBJ1-2	TRBD1	TRBV15	medium-sized	15	TGTGCCACCAGCAGAGGGGGACAGGGGGCCGGGGGCTACACCTTC	CATSRGGQGAGGYTF
TRBJ1-2	TRBD1	TRBV5-1	few	15	TGCGCCAGCAGCTTGGGACAGGGGGCAAACTATGGCTACACCTTC	CASSLGQGANYGYTF
TRBJ1-2	.	TRBV20-1	.	13	TGCAGTGCTAGAGATGCGCAAGGCTATGGCTACACCTTC	CSARDAQGYGYTF
TRBJ2-2	.	TRBV14	.	14	TGTGCCAGCAGTCATAGGGGGGACACCGGGGAGCTGTTTTTT	CASSHRGDTGELFF
TRBJ2-5	.	TRBV5-1	.	11	TGCGCCAGCAGCTCTCAAGAGACCCAGTACTTC	CASSSQETQYF
TRBJ1-3	TRBD1	TRBV20-1	few	16	TGCAGTGCTAGAGATCAGAGGGGGCCCTCTGGAAACACCATATATTTT	CSARDQRGPSGNTIYF
TRBJ2-5	.	TRBV5-6	.	17	TGTGCCAGCAGCTACCGGGGCTGGGGAACCAGACAAGAGACCCAGTACTTC	CASSYRGWGTRQETQYF
TRBJ1-2	.	TRBV15	few	14	TGTGCCACCAGCAGAGATCACGGGATCTATGGCTACACCTTC	CATSRDHGIYGYTF
TRBJ2-3	.	TRBV7-8	.	14	TGTGCCAGCAGCTTAGGGGGCCAGCCGGATACGCAGTATTTT	CASSLGGQPDTQYF
TRBJ1-6	TRBD1	TRBV27	.	15	TGTGCCAGCAGCTACGGACAGGGAACGGGATCACCCCTCCACTTT	CASSYGQGTGSPLHF
TRBJ1-1	.	TRBV12-3/TRBV12-4	.	13	TGTGCCAGCAGCCCGAGGGGGGGGACTGAAGCTTTCTTT	CASSPRGGTEAFF
TRBJ1-5	.	TRBV20-1	few	13	TGCAGTGCGCCCAGGAACCCAGGTGAGCCCCAGCATTTT	CSAPRNPGEPQHF
TRBJ2-3	.	TRBV27	.	14	TGTGCCAGCAGTTTACAGGGGTGGGGAGATACGCAGTATTTT	CASSLQGWGDTQYF
TRBJ2-5	TRBD1	TRBV7-3	.	14	TGTGCCAGCAGCTTAACAGGGGGCGCAGAGACCCAGTACTTC	CASSLTGGAETQYF
TRBJ1-5	.	TRBV5-5	.	14	TGTGCCAGCAAGAGGACGGACGGCAATCAGCCCCAGCATTTT	CASKRTDGNQPQHF
TRBJ1-5	TRBD1	TRBV27	.	13	TGTGCCAGCGCCGGGACAGGGGTTCAGCCCCAGCATTTT	CASAGTGVQPQHF
TRBJ1-2	.	TRBV6-5	.	15	TGTGCCAGCAGTTACTCGGGGGCGCAAAACTATGGCTACACCTTC	CASSYSGAQNYGYTF
TRBJ2-3	TRBD2	TRBV20-1	.	17	TGCAGTGCTTCCCCGGGACTAGCGGGGGGCAGCGGCGATACGCAGTATTTT	CSASPGLAGGSGDTQYF
TRBJ1-1	.	TRBV7-8	few	15	TGTGCCAGCAGCTTACGAGGGGCGGGGAACACTGAAGCTTTCTTT	CASSLRGAGNTEAFF
TRBJ1-2	TRBD1	TRBV5-4	.	14	TGTGCCAGCAGCTCACCACAGACAGGGGATGGCTACACCTTC	CASSSPQTGDGYTF
TRBJ1-2	.	TRBV11-2	.	17	TGTGCCAGCAGCTTAGTCGCGTGGAACCTGGGAGCTGGTGGCTACACCTTC	CASSLVAWNLGAGGYTF
TRBJ1-4	.	TRBV24-1	few	14	TGTGCCACCAGTGACTCCCGAGCCTCTGAAAAACTGTTTTTT	CATSDSRASEKLFF
TRBJ2-1	TRBD1	TRBV7-9	.	16	TGTGCCAGCAGCCGACACAGGGGGCCAAACTACAATGAGCAGTTCTTC	CASSRHRGPNYNEQFF
TRBJ2-7	.	TRBV10-3	.	13	TGTGCCATCAGTGAGACAGGGATCCACGAGCAGTACTTC	CAISETGIHEQYF
TRBJ1-6	.	TRBV6-1	few	13	TGTGCCATCGCACCAAGCAGAAATTCACCCCTCCACTTT	CAIAPSRNSPLHF
TRBJ2-5	.	TRBV20-1	.	12	TGCAGTGCTAGTAGGGGAGGAGAGACCCAGTACTTC	CSASRGGETQYF
TRBJ1-6	.	TRBV27	few	13	TGTGCCAGCAGTAGGGGTCGGAATTCACCCCTCCACTTT	CASSRGRNSPLHF
TRBJ2-7	TRBD1	TRBV19	.	13	TGTGCCACTAGACAGGGACCCTCCTACGAGCAGTACTTC	CATRQGPSYEQYF
TRBJ2-7	TRBD1	TRBV5-8	.	14	TGTGCCAGCAGCACCCGGGACAGCGTGTCCGAGCAGTACTTC	CASSTRDSVSEQYF
TRBJ1-5	.	TRBV6-5	medium-sized	13	TGTGCCAGCAGTTACGGTGGAATTTTCGGCGCCGGCTTT	CASSYGGIFGAGF
TRBJ2-3	.	TRBV24-1	.	17	TGTGCCACCAGTGACACACGCCAGGGCAGGGAAAGGGATACGCAGTATTTT	CATSDTRQGRERDTQYF
TRBJ1-1	.	TRBV2	.	14	TGTGCCAGCAGTGAGGTAGGGATGAACACTGAAGCTTTCTTT	CASSEVGMNTEAFF
TRBJ2-5	.	TRBV20-1	few	12	TGCAGTGCTAGTCCGGTCCAAGAGACCCAGTACTTC	CSASPVQETQYF
TRBJ1-1	.	TRBV5-4	.	15	TGTGCCAGCAGCCATGAAGGTGGGGGTTACACTGAAGCTTTCTTT	CASSHEGGGYTEAFF
TRBJ2-3	TRBD2	TRBV7-2	.	19	TGTGCCAGCAGCCCGGGGCTAGCGGGGGGGGGAGGGTTGATTGGGGCGCAGTATTTT	CASSPGLAGGGGLIGAQYF
TRBJ2-5	.	TRBV7-8	.	11	TGTGCCAGCAGCAACTCAGGTCCCCAGTACTTC	CASSNSGPQYF